This entry concerns a single T cell receptor (beta chain). The germline V gene encodes CDR1 SNHLY and CDR2 FYNNEI. Trimming cost V 2 bases and J 11 bases, with 9 bases left between them. The CDR3 is made up of 11 amino acids. The data were taken from a study of Ad26.COV2.S vaccination and SARS-CoV-2 variants. Regarding treatment: about 20 received Ad26.COV2.S at low or high dose, single or two shots; several received placebo; per-sample allocation not given. All samples were drawn on day 63, counting from the first vaccine or placebo injection. What was given as vaccine was an Ad26 vector encoding Wuhan-strain SARS-CoV-2 spike. The repertoire was sequenced with immunoSEQ multiplex PCR; TCRdb's copy has only in-frame clones and lacks some. The table has around 300,000 clones, about 87% seen once.

The chain carries TRBV2 and TRBJ1-1, with TRBD1 as a possible D gene (5 bases). The sequence came from a person between 18 and 59 years old who received the Ad26.COV2.S COVID-19 vaccine or a placebo. The material sequenced was peripheral blood, taken in a trial of Ad26.COV2.S vaccine versus placebo. The CDR3 DNA reads TGTGCCAGCAGTGAACAGGGATGGGCTTTCTTT. It yields the protein CASSEQGWAFF.